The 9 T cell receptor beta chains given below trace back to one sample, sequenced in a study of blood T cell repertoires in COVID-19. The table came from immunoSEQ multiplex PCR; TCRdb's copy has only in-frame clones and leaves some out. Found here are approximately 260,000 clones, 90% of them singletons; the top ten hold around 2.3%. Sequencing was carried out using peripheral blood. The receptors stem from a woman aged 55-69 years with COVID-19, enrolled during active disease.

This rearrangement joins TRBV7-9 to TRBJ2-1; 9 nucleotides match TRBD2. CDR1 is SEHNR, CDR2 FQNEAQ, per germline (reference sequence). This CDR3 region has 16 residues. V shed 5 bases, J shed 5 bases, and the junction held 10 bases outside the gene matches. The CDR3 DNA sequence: TGTGCCAGCAGCCCCCTGAGCGGCGGGGGGGACAATGAGCAGTTCTTC. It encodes CASSPLSGGGDNEQFF. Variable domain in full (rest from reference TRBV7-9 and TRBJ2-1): DTGVSQNPRHKITKRGQNVTFRCDPISEHNRLYWYRQTLGQGPEFLTYFQNEAQLEKSRLLSDRFSAERPKGSFSTLEIQRTEQGDSAMYLCASSPLSGGGDNEQFFGPGTRLTVL.

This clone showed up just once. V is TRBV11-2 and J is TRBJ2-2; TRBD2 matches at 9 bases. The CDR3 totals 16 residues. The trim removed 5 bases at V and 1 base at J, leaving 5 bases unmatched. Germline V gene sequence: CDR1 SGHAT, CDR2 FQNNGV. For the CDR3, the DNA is TGTGCCAGCAGCCGCCTAGCGGGGCTGAACACCGGGGAGCTGTTTTTT. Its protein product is CASSRLAGLNTGELFF.

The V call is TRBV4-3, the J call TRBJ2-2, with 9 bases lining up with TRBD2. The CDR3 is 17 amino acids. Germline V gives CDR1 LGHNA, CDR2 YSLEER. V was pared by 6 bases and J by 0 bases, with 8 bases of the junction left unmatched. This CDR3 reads CASSLLAGYPNTGELFF. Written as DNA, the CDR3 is TGCGCCAGCAGTCTTCTAGCGGGGTACCCGAACACCGGGGAGCTGTTTTTT.

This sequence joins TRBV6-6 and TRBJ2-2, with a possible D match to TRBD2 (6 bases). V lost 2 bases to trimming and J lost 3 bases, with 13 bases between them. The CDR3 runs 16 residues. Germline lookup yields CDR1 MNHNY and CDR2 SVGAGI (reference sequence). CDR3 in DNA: TGTGCCAGCAGTTACGGCGGGACCCCTCACACCGGGGAGCTGTTTTTT. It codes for CASSYGGTPHTGELFF.

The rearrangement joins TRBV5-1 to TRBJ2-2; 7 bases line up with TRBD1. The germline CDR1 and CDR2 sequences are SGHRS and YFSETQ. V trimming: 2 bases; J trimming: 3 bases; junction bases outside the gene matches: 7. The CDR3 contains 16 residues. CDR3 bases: TGCGCCAGCAGCTTCCGACAGGGTCTGGACACCGGGGAGCTGTTTTTT. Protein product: CASSFRQGLDTGELFF. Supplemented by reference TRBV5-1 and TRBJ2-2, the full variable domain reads KAGVTQTPRYLIKTRGQQVTLSCSPISGHRSVSWYQQTPGQGLQFLFEYFSETQRNKGNFPGRFSGRQFSNSRSEMNVSTLELGDSALYLCASSFRQGLDTGELFFGEGSRLTVL.

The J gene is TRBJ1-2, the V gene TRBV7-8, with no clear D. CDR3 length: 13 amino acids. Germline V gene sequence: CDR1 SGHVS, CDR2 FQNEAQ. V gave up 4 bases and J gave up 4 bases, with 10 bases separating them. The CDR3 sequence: CASSSQAAYGYTF. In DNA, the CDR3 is TGTGCCAGCAGCTCCCAAGCTGCCTATGGCTACACCTTC.

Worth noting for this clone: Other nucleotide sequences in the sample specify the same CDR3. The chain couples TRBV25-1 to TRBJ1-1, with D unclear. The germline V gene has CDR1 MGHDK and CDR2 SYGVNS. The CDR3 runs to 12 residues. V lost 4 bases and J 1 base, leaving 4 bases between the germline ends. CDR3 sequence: CASSAGNTEAFF. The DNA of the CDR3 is TGTGCCAGCAGTGCAGGGAACACTGAAGCTTTCTTT.

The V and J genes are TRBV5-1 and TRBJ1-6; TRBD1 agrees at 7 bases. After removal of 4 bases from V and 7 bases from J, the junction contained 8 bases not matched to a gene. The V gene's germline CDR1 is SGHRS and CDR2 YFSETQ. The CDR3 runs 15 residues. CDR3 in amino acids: CASSTTTGRNSPLHF. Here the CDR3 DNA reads TGCGCCAGCAGCACTACGACAGGGAGAAATTCACCCCTCCACTTT.

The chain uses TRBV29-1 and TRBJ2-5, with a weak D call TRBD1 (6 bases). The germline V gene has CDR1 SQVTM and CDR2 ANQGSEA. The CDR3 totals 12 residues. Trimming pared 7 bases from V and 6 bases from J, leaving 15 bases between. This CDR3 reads CSAYRVGKTQYF. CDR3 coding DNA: TGCAGCGCGTACAGGGTTGGAAAGACCCAGTACTTC.